This TCR beta chain was captured in a study of T-cell reconstitution after alpha-beta-depleted transplantation in children (TCRdb year 2016). Background on the whole study: Using TCR repertoire profiling, the study followed T-cell immune reconstitution in a quantitative way in children after TCRalphabeta/CD19-depleted allogeneic hematopoietic cell transplantation. Broader findings and caveats from the paper: The apparently early alphabetaT-cell count recovery about two months after transplant was reportedly dependent on only several hundred rapidly expanded clones derived from non-depleted graft cells. In some patients, high TCRbeta diversity at day 60 was attributed to recipient T cells and intrathymic progenitors that had survived conditioning. Over subsequent months, a decline in hyperexpanded clone frequencies was noted, and after one year, T-cell counts and TCRbeta diversity were mostly ascribed to newly produced T cells.

According to the study, the label for this sample's treatment or condition signals: allogeneic hematopoietic cell transplantation with graft depleted of TCRalphabeta T cells and CD19 B cells. Transplant recipients were children who received TCRalphabeta/CD19-depleted allogeneic hematopoietic cell grafts. The library was generated by PCR. TCRdb names Illumina HiSeq 2500 as the instrument used. TCR library preparation used molecular barcoding, with unique molecular identifiers applied to normalize quantification of the TCRbeta repertoire. Starting from the raw public reads, TCRdb applied fastp trimming at Q25, assembled clones with MiXCR and retained in-frame beta chains. CDR3 protein sequences are deduplicated, and each keeps its most common genes and DNA. This sample has around 300,000 distinct CDR3 sequences in its table, and 9.5% to 13% of those were observed once. The ten biggest clones cover 7.5% of the sample.

The CDR3 runs 15 residues from the cysteine to the phenylalanine. Solely the CDR3 DNA is kept, with 45 bases framed from the first base. CDR1 MRHNA and CDR2 SNTAGT were looked up in the germline V gene. V loses 0 bases at its end and J loses 4 bases; junction bases beyond the gene matches: 1. As to this clonotype: No cognate antigen has been identified for it. Per-nucleotide qualities are absent, and no much larger clonotype sits a single base away.

The rearrangement joined TRBV6-4 to TRBJ2-1, and TRBD2 matches 9 of the central bases. This receptor was obtained from a boy under three years old with acute myeloid leukemia, due to receive a stem cell transplant. The specimen was PBMCs, collected before TCRalphabeta/CD19-depleted stem cell transplant. The nucleotide sequence is TGTGCCAGCAGTGACTCTAGCGGGAGTTACAATGAGCAGTTCTTC. Its protein reads: CASSDSSGSYNEQFF.